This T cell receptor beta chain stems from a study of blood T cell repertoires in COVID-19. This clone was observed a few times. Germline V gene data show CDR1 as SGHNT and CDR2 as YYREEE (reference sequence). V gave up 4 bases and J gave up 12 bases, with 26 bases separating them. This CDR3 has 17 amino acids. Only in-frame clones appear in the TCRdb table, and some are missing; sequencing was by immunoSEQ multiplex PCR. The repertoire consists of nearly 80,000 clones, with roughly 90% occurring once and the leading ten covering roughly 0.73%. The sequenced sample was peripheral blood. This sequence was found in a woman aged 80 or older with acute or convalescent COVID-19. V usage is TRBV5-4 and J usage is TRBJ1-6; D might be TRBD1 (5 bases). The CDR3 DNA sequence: TGTGCCAGCAGCCCGCAAGCCACCGGGACTCCTAGTATACCCCTCCACTTT. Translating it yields CASSPQATGTPSIPLHF.